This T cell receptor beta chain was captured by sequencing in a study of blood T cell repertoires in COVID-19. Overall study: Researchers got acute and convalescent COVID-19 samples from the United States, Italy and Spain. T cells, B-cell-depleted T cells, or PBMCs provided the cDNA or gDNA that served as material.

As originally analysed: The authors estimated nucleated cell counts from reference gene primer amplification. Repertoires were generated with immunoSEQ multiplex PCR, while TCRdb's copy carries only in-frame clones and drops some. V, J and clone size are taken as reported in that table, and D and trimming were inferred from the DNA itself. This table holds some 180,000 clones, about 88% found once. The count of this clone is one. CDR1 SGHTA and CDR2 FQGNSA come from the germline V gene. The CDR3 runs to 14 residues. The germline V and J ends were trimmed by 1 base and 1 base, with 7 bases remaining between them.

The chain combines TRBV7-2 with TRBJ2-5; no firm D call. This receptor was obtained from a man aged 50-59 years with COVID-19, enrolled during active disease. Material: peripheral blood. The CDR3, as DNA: TGTGCCAGCAGCTTAGGTCCCGGCCAAGAGACCCAGTACTTC. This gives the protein CASSLGPGQETQYF.